What follows are 3 T cell receptor beta chains derived from one specimen sequenced in a study of blood T cell repertoires in COVID-19. Only in-frame clones appear in the TCRdb table, and some are missing; sequencing was by immunoSEQ multiplex PCR. The sample includes hundreds of thousands of clones, roughly 85% of them seen just once. Sequenced input: peripheral blood. The receptors were sampled from a man aged 50 or older with active or convalescent COVID-19.

This chain uses TRBV4-2 with TRBJ2-7; possibly TRBD2 for D (6 bases). There are 15 residues in the CDR3. CDR1 LGHNA and CDR2 YNFKEQ come from the germline V gene. The V end was cut by 0 bases, the J end by 5 bases, with 14 bases between. CDR3 residues: CASSQEWAGPNEQYF. The CDR3, as DNA: TGTGCCAGCAGCCAAGAATGGGCGGGACCAAACGAGCAGTACTTC.

This sequence joins TRBV6-2 or TRBV6-3 and TRBJ2-1; 11 nucleotides line up with TRBD2. The CDR3 is 15 amino acids. V shed 2 bases and J 9 bases; nucleotides not matched to a gene: 6. CDR1 is MNHEY, CDR2 SVGEGT, per germline. The CDR3 region is CASSYGSGRAVEQFF. Written as DNA, the CDR3 is TGTGCCAGCAGTTACGGTAGCGGGAGGGCGGTTGAGCAGTTCTTC.

This clone has just one count. This chain uses TRBV12-5 with TRBJ1-5, with TRBD1 identical over 8 bases. Germline-derived CDR1 and CDR2 are LGHNT and FRNRAP. This CDR3 contains 20 residues. Trimming removed 4 bases from V and 0 bases from J; junction bases left unmatched: 17. The CDR3 spells CASGWRPSPDRADSNQPQHF. DNA of the CDR3: TGTGCTAGTGGTTGGCGACCCTCGCCGGACAGGGCTGATAGCAATCAGCCCCAGCATTTT.